These 2 T cell receptor beta chains were sequenced from one sample in a study of blood T cell repertoires in COVID-19. Produced via immunoSEQ multiplex PCR; TCRdb's table is partial and in-frame only. Of more than 150,000 clones listed, 70% to 85% were seen once; the top ten hold roughly 13%. Sequenced material: peripheral blood. These receptors all stem from a man aged 45-65 years who had recovered from COVID-19.

The chain recombines TRBV18 with TRBJ2-7; TRBD2 agrees at 13 bases. The CDR3 runs 14 residues. With V trimmed by 5 bases and J by 9 bases, 7 bases remained unmatched. Germline V gene data show CDR1 as KGHSH and CDR2 as LQKENI. The DNA for the CDR3 is TGTGCCAGCTCAGAGGGACTAGCGGGAAGGGGGCAGTACTTC. Amino acids: CASSEGLAGRGQYF.

This chain connects TRBV19 to TRBJ1-5, with a weak D call TRBD1 (6 bases). Trimming pared 3 bases from V and 2 bases from J, leaving 11 bases between. The germline V gene has CDR1 LNHDA and CDR2 SQIVND (reference sequence). The CDR3 is made up of 15 amino acids. CDR3 in amino acids: CASSMGASGNQPQHF. The DNA of the CDR3 is TGTGCCAGTAGTATGGGGGCCTCGGGCAATCAGCCCCAGCATTTT.